Each of the 29 T cell receptor beta chains below was sequenced from the same sample in a study of T cells after yellow fever vaccination. From the 5' RACE reads, TCRdb called clonotypes with MiXCR, one entry per CDR3 protein. Altogether approximately 350,000 distinct CDR3 sequences are present, roughly 11% being singletons, with the ten largest covering 15% to 20%. The sample consisted of PBMCs, taken on the day of the first yellow fever vaccination. These receptors originate from a man aged 18-30 years who received the YFV17D yellow fever vaccine.

This clonotype turned up a few times. The chain couples TRBV29-1 to TRBJ1-2; D is unresolved. The CDR3 has 12 amino acids. Per the germline V gene, CDR1 is SQVTM and CDR2 is ANQGSEA. The V end lost 3 bases, the J end lost 3 bases, and 8 bases lay between the germline ends. In DNA form, the CDR3 reads TGCAGCGTTGAGAACAGATACTATGGCTACACCTTC. Its translation is CSVENRYYGYTF.

The chain joins TRBV11-2 to TRBJ2-1; possibly TRBD1 for D (5 bases). Trimming took off 1 base at V and 2 bases at J, with 15 bases between the two ends. CDR3 length: 17 residues. Germline assignment: CDR1 SGHAT and CDR2 FQNNGV. The CDR3 DNA is TGTGCCAGCAGCTTAGGTGGTGGGGCAGCGACCTACAATGAGCAGTTCTTC. It translates to CASSLGGGAATYNEQFF.

The chain couples TRBV4-3 to TRBJ2-7; D possibly corresponds to TRBD2 (5 bases). Looked up from germline, CDR1 is LGHNA and CDR2 is YSLEER. The CDR3 is made up of 13 amino acids. V shed 0 bases and J shed 4 bases, with 7 bases lying between them. CDR3 in amino acids: CASSQDRRYEQYF. The CDR3 region has the DNA TGCGCCAGCAGCCAAGATAGGAGGTACGAGCAGTACTTC.

Many counts were recorded for this clonotype. The chain couples TRBV15 to TRBJ2-7, with D perhaps matching TRBD2 (6 bases). The CDR3 runs 11 residues. Trimming removed 6 bases from V and 5 bases from J, with 8 bases in between. CDR1 and CDR2 (germline): LNHNV, YYDKDF (reference sequence). The CDR3 sequence is CATSGGNEQYF. The CDR3, as DNA: TGTGCCACCAGTGGAGGGAACGAGCAGTACTTC.

This chain connects TRBV29-1 to TRBJ2-3, with D possibly TRBD1 on 6 matching bases. V lost 8 bases, J lost 5 bases, and 26 bases lay in between. Per germline, CDR1 SQVTM and CDR2 ANQGSEA. The CDR3 totals 16 residues. The CDR3 DNA reads TGCAGCACGTTCCGGGACACCCCGTTAACCCGAGATACGCAGTATTTT. Protein: CSTFRDTPLTRDTQYF.

A few counts support this clonotype. The chain carries TRBV5-1 and TRBJ2-2; unclear D gene. This CDR3 contains 12 residues. Trimming shortened V by 0 bases and J by 7 bases, and 4 bases separated the two germline ends. CDR1 is SGHRS, CDR2 YFSETQ, per germline. The CDR3 loop is CASSLEDGELFF. CDR3 sequence (DNA): TGCGCCAGCAGCTTGGAGGACGGGGAGCTGTTTTTT.

In its sample, this clonotype was seen a few times. The rearrangement links TRBV6-2 or TRBV6-3 to TRBJ2-3; 7 nucleotides match TRBD1. The CDR3 has 14 amino acids. Germline V lookup: CDR1 MNHEY, CDR2 SVGEGT. With 7 bases clipped from V and 6 bases from J, the junction kept 10 bases outside the gene matches. The CDR3 loop reads CASKPGTAVDTQYF. The CDR3, as DNA: TGTGCCAGCAAACCCGGGACAGCGGTTGATACGCAGTATTTT.

This clonotype was found a few times. This chain joins TRBV3-1 and TRBJ1-4; D is perhaps TRBD1 (6 bases). Germline CDR1 LGHDT, CDR2 YNNKEL (reference sequence). The CDR3 covers 14 residues. The V gene lost 7 bases and the J gene lost 6 bases, with 15 bases spanning the gap. The CDR3 DNA reads TGTGCCAGCACCAACAGGGCGGGAGATGAAAAACTGTTTTTT. The encoded protein is CASTNRAGDEKLFF. The full variable domain, with the rest looked up from reference TRBV3-1 and TRBJ1-4, is DTAVSQTPKYLVTQMGNDKSIKCEQNLGHDTMYWYKQDSKKFLKIMFSYNNKELIINETVPNRFSPKSPDKAHLNLHINSLELGDSAVYFCASTNRAGDEKLFFGSGTQLSVL.

This rearrangement joins TRBV4-2 to TRBJ1-5; D is unclear. The CDR3 has 19 amino acids. Per germline, CDR1 LGHNA and CDR2 YNFKEQ. The ends were cut back, 4 bases at V and 2 bases at J, with 24 bases in the middle. CDR3 in DNA: TGTGCCAGCAGCCCCTCGTGGACGGGAACCTCTTGGGGCAATCAGCCCCAGCATTTT. The encoded protein is CASSPSWTGTSWGNQPQHF.

This clonotype was seen a few times. The chain joins TRBV6-1 to TRBJ2-1, with D perhaps TRBD2 (6 bases). V was clipped by 0 bases and J by 6 bases, with 15 bases between them. The CDR3 is 16 amino acids. Germline assignment: CDR1 MNHNS and CDR2 SASEGT. The CDR3 reads CASSEAMGGWGNEQFF. The CDR3 nucleotides are TGTGCCAGCAGTGAAGCTATGGGGGGTTGGGGCAATGAGCAGTTCTTC.

This clonotype was counted a single time. This chain connects TRBV4-2 to TRBJ2-1, with 8 bases aligning to TRBD2. With V trimmed by 0 bases and J by 4 bases, 5 bases remained unmatched. The V gene's germline CDR1 is LGHNA and CDR2 YNFKEQ. The CDR3 has 16 amino acids. The DNA of the CDR3 is TGTGCCAGCAGCCAAGAAGGCCAGCGGGGGTACAATGAGCAGTTCTTC. Translating it yields CASSQEGQRGYNEQFF.

This chain links TRBV4-3 with TRBJ2-3; possible D gene TRBD2, 6 bases. Germline CDR1 reads LGHNA; CDR2 reads YSLEER. This CDR3 comprises 15 residues. Trimming removed 2 bases from V and 6 bases from J, with 15 bases in between. The CDR3 DNA follows: TGCGCCAGCAGCCAACACACCGCGGGAAAGGATACGCAGTATTTT. It translates to CASSQHTAGKDTQYF.

This clonotype came up a few times. The J gene is TRBJ1-5, the V gene TRBV7-2; D remains ambiguous. The ends were cut back, 3 bases at V and 11 bases at J, with 14 bases in the middle. The CDR3 extends over 13 amino acids. Per the germline V gene, CDR1 is SGHTA and CDR2 is FQGNSA. The CDR3 region has the DNA TGTGCCAGCAGCTTCTCTGCGGAAAAGTCCCAGCATTTT. Residues: CASSFSAEKSQHF.

This clonotype was found a few times. V and J are TRBV25-1 and TRBJ2-7; D not certain. Germline V gene sequence: CDR1 MGHDK, CDR2 SYGVNS. The CDR3 is made up of 10 amino acids. V was clipped by 8 bases and J by 4 bases, with 6 bases between them. CDR3: CASAEYEQYF. The CDR3 nucleotides read TGTGCCAGCGCCGAGTACGAGCAGTACTTC.

V is TRBV9 and J is TRBJ2-7, with 13 bases that match TRBD2. This CDR3 comprises 17 residues. Looked up from germline, CDR1 is SGDLS and CDR2 is YYNGEE. The V and J ends lost 5 bases and 2 bases, in that order; junction bases with no gene match: 10. CDR3 nucleotides: TGTGCCAGCAGTCTCCGCCCGACTAGCGGGGGGCCCTACGAGCAGTACTTC. Translating it yields CASSLRPTSGGPYEQYF.

J is TRBJ1-3 and V is TRBV15, with 7 bases matching TRBD1. The V gene's germline CDR1 is LNHNV and CDR2 YYDKDF (reference sequence). The J segment lost 2 bases and the V segment lost 11 bases, leaving 12 bases of the junction unmatched. The CDR3 sequence is 15 residues long. As DNA, the CDR3 is TGTGCCTCCTCCACCGACAGGGTAACTGGAAACACCATATATTTT. Translating gives CASSTDRVTGNTIYF.

The chain couples TRBV25-1 to TRBJ1-6; D perhaps matches TRBD1 (6 bases). CDR1 and CDR2 (germline): MGHDK, SYGVNS. CDR3 size: 17 residues. Trimming pared 1 base from V and 0 bases from J, leaving 10 bases between. CDR3 nucleotide sequence: TGTGCCAGCAGTGAATGGAGGGGGGACTCCTATAATTCACCCCTCCACTTT. It specifies CASSEWRGDSYNSPLHF. The complete variable domain, with remaining parts taken from reference TRBV25-1 and TRBJ1-6, reads EADIYQTPRYLVIGTGKKITLECSQTMGHDKMYWYQQDPGMELHLIHYSYGVNSTEKGDLSSESTVSRIRTEHFPLTLESARPSHTSQYLCASSEWRGDSYNSPLHFGNGTRLTVT.

The DNA of the CDR3 is TGTGCCAGCAGCTTAGCACAGGGGTCCACAGATACGCAGTATTTT. As protein: CASSLAQGSTDTQYF. The chain joins TRBV7-3 to TRBJ2-3, with 7 positions matching TRBD1. Trimming removed 2 bases from V and 2 bases from J; junction bases left unmatched: 4. This CDR3 contains 15 residues. Germline CDR1 SGHTA, CDR2 FQGTGA.

The genes are TRBV5-1 and TRBJ2-7; no clear D. There are 14 residues in the CDR3. The V and J ends lost 4 bases and 0 bases respectively, with 11 bases between them. CDR1 is SGHRS, CDR2 YFSETQ, per germline. The CDR3 region has the DNA TGCGCCAGCAGCCCGGATTCTAGCTCCTACGAGCAGTACTTC. Protein product: CASSPDSSSYEQYF.

The chain links TRBV2 to TRBJ1-1, with D hard to call. The V end lost 7 bases, the J end lost 0 bases, and 12 bases lay between the germline ends. The CDR3 extends over 14 amino acids. CDR1 is SNHLY and CDR2 is FYNNEI in the germline V gene. The CDR3 protein is CASIGDRMNTEAFF. The CDR3 DNA sequence: TGTGCCAGCATAGGAGACCGGATGAACACTGAAGCTTTCTTT.

This clonotype was seen repeatedly, ten times or more. This chain connects TRBV4-2 to TRBJ2-2; TRBD2 matches 7 bases. The germline V gene has CDR1 LGHNA and CDR2 YNFKEQ. V was pared by 0 bases and J by 0 bases, with 4 bases of the junction left unmatched. The CDR3 is made up of 17 amino acids. The chain's CDR3 is CASSQEGLAANTGELFF. The CDR3 region has the DNA TGTGCCAGCAGCCAAGAAGGCCTAGCGGCGAACACCGGGGAGCTGTTTTTT.

This clonotype was counted only a few times. The chain employs TRBV7-6 and TRBJ2-3; 9 nucleotides line up with TRBD2. Germline loops: CDR1 SGHVS, CDR2 FNYEAQ. The CDR3 sequence is 16 residues long. V shed 5 bases, J shed 3 bases, and the junction held 9 bases outside the gene matches. The CDR3 protein is CASSALLAGTTDTQYF. CDR3 bases: TGTGCCAGCAGCGCCCTTCTAGCGGGGACGACAGATACGCAGTATTTT.

The table lists this clonotype with a few counts. This sequence joins TRBV15 and TRBJ2-7, with D maybe TRBD1 (6 bases). V lost 1 base and J lost 3, with 16 bases in between. The germline V gene has CDR1 LNHNV and CDR2 YYDKDF (reference sequence). This CDR3 comprises 16 residues. The CDR3 loop reads CATSRAQGTFLYEQYF. CDR3 nucleotide sequence: TGTGCCACCAGCAGAGCGCAGGGGACCTTCCTCTACGAGCAGTACTTC.

The V gene is TRBV20-1, the J gene TRBJ1-1; weak D call: TRBD1 (6 bases). The germline V gene has CDR1 DFQATT and CDR2 SNEGSKA (reference sequence). The CDR3 is 14 amino acids. Trimming stripped 6 bases from V and 10 bases from J, with 24 bases between. CDR3 DNA sequence: TGCAGTGCCCTCGACAGGATTGGGTATATTGGAGCTTTCTTT. Protein sequence: CSALDRIGYIGAFF.

The table lists this clonotype with many counts. The genes are TRBV12-3 or TRBV12-4 and TRBJ2-4; D unclear. V was pared by 4 bases and J by 1 base, with 5 bases between. The CDR3 consists of 13 residues. The CDR3: CASSSDAKNIQYF. DNA for the CDR3: TGTGCCAGCAGTTCCGACGCCAAAAACATTCAGTACTTC.

This clonotype was recorded a few times. The V call is TRBV7-9, the J call TRBJ1-1; 11 nucleotides agree with TRBD1. The CDR3 consists of 15 residues. The V segment lost 5 bases and the J segment 5 bases; nucleotides outside the gene matches: 7. Per germline, CDR1 SEHNR and CDR2 FQNEAQ (reference sequence). The CDR3 sequence: CASSIRDRGFTEAFF. For the CDR3, the DNA is TGTGCCAGCAGCATCCGGGACAGGGGGTTTACTGAAGCTTTCTTT. Drawing the rest from reference TRBV7-9 and TRBJ1-1, the complete variable domain is DTGVSQNPRHKITKRGQNVTFRCDPISEHNRLYWYRQTLGQGPEFLTYFQNEAQLEKSRLLSDRFSAERPKGSFSTLEIQRTEQGDSAMYLCASSIRDRGFTEAFFGQGTRLTVV.

This clonotype was counted between two and nine times. In DNA form, the CDR3 reads TGCGCCAGCAGCCAGTCGACAGGCAACCAAGAGACCCAGTACTTC. Translation gives CASSQSTGNQETQYF. This rearrangement joins TRBV4-3 to TRBJ2-5; D may be TRBD1 (6 bases). Per the germline V gene, CDR1 is LGHNA and CDR2 is YSLEER. Trimming pared 3 bases from V and 0 bases from J, leaving 11 bases between. The CDR3 runs to 15 residues.

This chain joins TRBV28 and TRBJ1-6; 7 bases map to TRBD1. This CDR3 region has 15 residues. Germline CDR1 reads MDHEN; CDR2 reads SYDVKM. The V and J ends lost 10 bases and 3 bases, in that order; junction bases with no gene match: 9. The CDR3 sequence: CATMLGQIYNSPLHF. The CDR3 bases are TGTGCCACCATGCTGGGACAGATCTATAATTCACCCCTCCACTTT.

This clonotype was found a few times. V and J are TRBV5-1 and TRBJ2-5, with unresolved D. V gave up 2 bases and J gave up 4 bases, with 12 bases separating them. The CDR3 has 14 amino acids. Germline V gene data show CDR1 as SGHRS and CDR2 as YFSETQ. The CDR3 loop is CASSLSSGRETQYF. CDR3 DNA: TGCGCCAGCAGCTTATCCTCGGGCCGAGAGACCCAGTACTTC. The variable domain in full, with the rest retrieved from reference TRBV5-1 and TRBJ2-5, is KAGVTQTPRYLIKTRGQQVTLSCSPISGHRSVSWYQQTPGQGLQFLFEYFSETQRNKGNFPGRFSGRQFSNSRSEMNVSTLELGDSALYLCASSLSSGRETQYFGPGTRLLVL.